Listed below are T cell receptor beta chains from one sample, sequenced in a study of cytomegalovirus exposure and HLA in healthy donors. TCRdb's table, derived via immunoSEQ multiplex PCR, lists solely in-frame clones and lacks some. The sample includes about 140,000 clones, over 60% of them seen just once. Sequencing was performed on PBMCs. These receptors were collected from a female donor in good health and CMV-seronegative. Both conserved end residues are trimmed from each CDR3. Fields, in order: clone size, J gene, V gene, CDR3 protein. The listing skips clone size in some rows; elsewhere it reads once, few, many or a size class.

clone size: few; J gene: TRBJ2-5; V gene: TRBV5-1; CDR3 protein: ASSSPDSNQETQY
clone size: NA; J gene: TRBJ1-1; V gene: TRBV15; CDR3 protein: ATSTGDGDTEAF
clone size: NA; J gene: TRBJ1-1; V gene: TRBV5-1; CDR3 protein: ASSWGQMNTEAF
clone size: few; J gene: TRBJ2-3; V gene: TRBV11-3; CDR3 protein: ASSLGRRETPDTQY
clone size: NA; J gene: TRBJ1-5; V gene: TRBV7-9; CDR3 protein: ASSLGGSGSNQPQH
clone size: NA; J gene: TRBJ2-7; V gene: TRBV28; CDR3 protein: ASSLSAVGRESYEQY
clone size: NA; J gene: TRBJ1-4; V gene: TRBV5-4; CDR3 protein: ASSLPGANEKLF
clone size: NA; J gene: NA; V gene: TRBV9; CDR3 protein: ASSPSPGQALYEQY
clone size: NA; J gene: TRBJ2-1; V gene: TRBV11-1; CDR3 protein: ASSSLGLSSYNEQF
clone size: NA; J gene: TRBJ1-2; V gene: TRBV27; CDR3 protein: ASSHLPDFGYT
clone size: NA; J gene: TRBJ2-7; V gene: TRBV7-9; CDR3 protein: ASSQIAGDNSYEQY
clone size: NA; J gene: TRBJ1-2; V gene: TRBV18; CDR3 protein: ASSSSTEGYT
clone size: NA; J gene: TRBJ2-7; V gene: TRBV19; CDR3 protein: ASSIGWQNEQY
clone size: NA; J gene: TRBJ1-2; V gene: TRBV27; CDR3 protein: ASSLSFRGPYGYT
clone size: NA; J gene: TRBJ2-3; V gene: TRBV7-8; CDR3 protein: ASSSQGRDTQY
clone size: NA; J gene: TRBJ2-1; V gene: TRBV18; CDR3 protein: ASSPLTGEQF
clone size: NA; J gene: TRBJ2-1; V gene: TRBV6-5; CDR3 protein: ASRLAGVYNEQF
clone size: NA; J gene: TRBJ1-1; V gene: TRBV6-1; CDR3 protein: ASSPGTGWVEAF
clone size: NA; J gene: TRBJ1-3; V gene: TRBV2; CDR3 protein: ASSLSNTIY
clone size: NA; J gene: TRBJ2-3; V gene: TRBV7-9; CDR3 protein: ASSPTTSGADTQY
clone size: NA; J gene: TRBJ2-7; V gene: TRBV15; CDR3 protein: ATSRGQTYEQY
clone size: NA; J gene: TRBJ1-6; V gene: TRBV4-1; CDR3 protein: ASSQVPGQGASPLH
clone size: NA; J gene: TRBJ1-6; V gene: TRBV27; CDR3 protein: ASRPNRGGNSPLH
clone size: NA; J gene: TRBJ1-1; V gene: TRBV10-3; CDR3 protein: AISERQGYTEAF
clone size: NA; J gene: TRBJ2-1; V gene: TRBV6-5; CDR3 protein: ASSYELRNEQF
clone size: NA; J gene: TRBJ1-2; V gene: TRBV28; CDR3 protein: ASSLRGQVSNYGYT
clone size: NA; J gene: TRBJ1-2; V gene: TRBV7-9; CDR3 protein: ASSRTGGRGYT
clone size: NA; J gene: TRBJ2-3; V gene: TRBV4-1; CDR3 protein: ASSQESSGRTDTQY
clone size: NA; J gene: TRBJ2-1; V gene: TRBV10-3; CDR3 protein: AIRDSSGREYAEQF
clone size: NA; J gene: TRBJ2-2; V gene: TRBV7-7; CDR3 protein: ASSLRTSGPNTGELF
clone size: few; J gene: TRBJ1-1; V gene: TRBV11-3; CDR3 protein: ASSLGTGGSAF
clone size: NA; J gene: NA; V gene: TRBV6-1; CDR3 protein: ASSEIGTGGMKDYEQY
clone size: few; J gene: TRBJ1-1; V gene: TRBV2; CDR3 protein: ASSVQGASTEAF
clone size: NA; J gene: TRBJ2-7; V gene: TRBV18; CDR3 protein: ASSPREDPREQY
clone size: NA; J gene: TRBJ2-1; V gene: TRBV9; CDR3 protein: ASSVDSFDEQF
clone size: NA; J gene: TRBJ1-1; V gene: TRBV28; CDR3 protein: ASSSQGTEAF
clone size: NA; J gene: TRBJ1-4; V gene: TRBV18; CDR3 protein: ASSPQGADNEKLF
clone size: NA; J gene: TRBJ1-3; V gene: TRBV5-1; CDR3 protein: ASSLVPGSGNTIY
clone size: NA; J gene: TRBJ1-6; V gene: TRBV5-6; CDR3 protein: ASSRGAPENNSPLH
clone size: NA; J gene: TRBJ1-5; V gene: TRBV10-3; CDR3 protein: AISRGPRSGNQPQH
clone size: NA; J gene: TRBJ1-1; V gene: TRBV12-5; CDR3 protein: ASGFTGGRDTEAF
clone size: NA; J gene: TRBJ2-7; V gene: TRBV27; CDR3 protein: ASSPNQFPEAGEQY
clone size: once; J gene: TRBJ2-5; V gene: TRBV4-2; CDR3 protein: ASSPGLAGGGETQY
clone size: few; J gene: TRBJ1-5; V gene: TRBV27; CDR3 protein: ASSFSGEGGSGRPQH
clone size: NA; J gene: TRBJ2-3; V gene: TRBV7-6; CDR3 protein: ASSLVLSGQGAFSTDTQY
clone size: NA; J gene: TRBJ1-1; V gene: TRBV15; CDR3 protein: ATSRELDAGRRTEAF
clone size: NA; J gene: TRBJ2-2; V gene: TRBV27; CDR3 protein: ASSFLLAGNTGELF
clone size: once; J gene: TRBJ1-5; V gene: TRBV6-6; CDR3 protein: ASSYYRGQPQH
clone size: NA; J gene: TRBJ1-1; V gene: TRBV9; CDR3 protein: ASAGGDGEAF
clone size: NA; J gene: TRBJ2-3; V gene: TRBV7-9; CDR3 protein: ASSLAGVGPDTQY
clone size: NA; J gene: TRBJ2-3; V gene: TRBV7-3; CDR3 protein: ASSLSGVSITDTQY
clone size: NA; J gene: TRBJ2-3; V gene: TRBV10-3; CDR3 protein: AIREASETDTQY
clone size: NA; J gene: TRBJ1-2; V gene: TRBV5-5; CDR3 protein: ASSFDRQPHYGYT